The rows below give T cell receptor beta chains drawn from one sample of a study of vaccination and CD4 T cells after COVID-19. TCRdb used MiXCR to reprocess the PCR reads, holding one entry per CDR3 protein. The repertoire consists of over 10,000 distinct CDR3 sequences, with around 70% occurring once and the leading ten covering roughly 30%. Their recognized antigens are unknown. The sample taken for sequencing was CD4+ T cells from blood, cultured in vitro. These receptors were obtained from a human donor who had recovered from COVID-19. Each CDR3 is given with its conserved first and last residue. A D gene is named only where the DNA matches it firmly. The size of a clone is reported for some rows only, either as once, few or many, or as a class for expanded clones.

clone_size d_call v_call cdr3_aa
. . TRBV7-3 CASSLTQAAMNTEAFF
few . TRBV20-1 CSARIRGRAIDGYTF
few . TRBV20-1 CSAPPGTNSNQPQHF
few TRBD1 TRBV19 CASRLETGGNQPQHF
few TRBD2 TRBV20-1 CSARVAGAKRETQYF
. . TRBV27 CASSDPPRTGSQYGYTF
. TRBD2 TRBV24-1 CATSHAGDWNTGELFF
. . TRBV5-6 CASSSTDLNQPQHF
. TRBD2 TRBV7-6 CASSPRTSGSVLGGELFF
. . TRBV10-3 CATATEGDGYTF
. TRBD1 TRBV6-5 CASSYFKRGLGTEAFF
. . TRBV7-2 CASSLEMNTEAFF
few . TRBV5-5 CASSSGRDNSPLHF
few . TRBV24-1 CATSVPGPFTDTQYF
. . TRBV6-4 CASSPGTGSSYEQYF
. . TRBV7-8 CASSLDGLSTDTQYF
. . TRBV7-2 CASSFVPSSYEQYF
. . TRBV9 CASSVALRETQYF
. . TRBV10-3 CAISQTGNTEAFF
. TRBD2 TRBV7-9 CASSLVRRTSGGQETQYF
. TRBD2 TRBV7-8 CASSKRLGLAESYEQYF
few . TRBV6-2/TRBV6-3 CASSDPSRAEAFF
. TRBD2 TRBV6-2/TRBV6-3 CASSPWTSGGHYEQYF
. . TRBV12-3/TRBV12-4 CASTLGWAAGYTF
. . TRBV4-3 CASSQEGNTIYF
. TRBD2 TRBV20-1 CSARPRLAGGVSYNEQFF
. . TRBV20-1 CSAFSSPSYNEQFF
. . TRBV20-1 CSAFRTGMNTEAFF
. . TRBV20-1 CSASEDFNNSPLHF
medium-sized . TRBV19 CASSPVGRRNQPQHF
. TRBD2 TRBV11-3 CASSTPLSGGGSDTQYF
. TRBD1 TRBV7-9 CASAQSTGGLRSSYEQYF
. TRBD1 TRBV28 CASTSPGTGAYEQYF
. TRBD1 TRBV7-2 CASSPQGQGIRGYTF
. . TRBV27 CASSRQVPNEQFF
. . TRBV25-1 CASNRRQETQYF
. TRBD1 TRBV19 CASSPGQGSYGYTF
few . TRBV27 CASPMGRTSSNQPQHF
. . TRBV7-8 CASSLRGRGVDTQYF